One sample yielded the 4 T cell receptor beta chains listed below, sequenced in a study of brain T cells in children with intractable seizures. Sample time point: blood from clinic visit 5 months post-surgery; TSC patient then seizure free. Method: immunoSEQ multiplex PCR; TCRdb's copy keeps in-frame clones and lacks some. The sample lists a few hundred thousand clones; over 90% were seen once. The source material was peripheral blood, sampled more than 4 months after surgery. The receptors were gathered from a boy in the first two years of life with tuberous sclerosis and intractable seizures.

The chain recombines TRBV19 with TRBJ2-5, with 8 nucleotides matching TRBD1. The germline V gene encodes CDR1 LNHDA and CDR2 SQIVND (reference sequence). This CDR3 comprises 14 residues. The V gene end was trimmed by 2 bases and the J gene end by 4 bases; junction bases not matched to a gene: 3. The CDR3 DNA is TGTGCCAGTAGTATATATCAGGGGGCAGAGACCCAGTACTTC. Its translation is CASSIYQGAETQYF.

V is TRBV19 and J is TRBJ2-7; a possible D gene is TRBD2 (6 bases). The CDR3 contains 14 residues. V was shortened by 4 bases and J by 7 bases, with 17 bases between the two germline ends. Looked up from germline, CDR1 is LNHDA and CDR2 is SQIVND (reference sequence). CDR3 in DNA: TGTGCCAGTAGTAAGCATTGGAGGGCCTCGGAGCAGTACTTC. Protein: CASSKHWRASEQYF. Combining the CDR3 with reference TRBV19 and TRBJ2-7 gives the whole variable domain DGGITQSPKYLFRKEGQNVTLSCEQNLNHDAMYWYRQDPGQGLRLIYYSQIVNDFQKGDIAEGYSVSREKKESFPLTVTSAQKNPTAFYLCASSKHWRASEQYFGPGTRLTVT.

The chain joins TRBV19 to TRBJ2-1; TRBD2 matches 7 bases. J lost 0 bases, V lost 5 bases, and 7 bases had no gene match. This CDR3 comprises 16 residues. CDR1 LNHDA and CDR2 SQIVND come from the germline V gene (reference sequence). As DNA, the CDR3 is TGTGCCAGTAGTTTTCCTAGCGGAAGCTCCTACAATGAGCAGTTCTTC. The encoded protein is CASSFPSGSSYNEQFF.

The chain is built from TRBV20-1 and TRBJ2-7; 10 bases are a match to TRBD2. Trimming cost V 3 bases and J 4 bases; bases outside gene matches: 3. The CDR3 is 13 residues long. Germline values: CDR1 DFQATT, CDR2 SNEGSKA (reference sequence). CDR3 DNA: TGCAGTGCTAGTAGCGGGGGGCGGTACGAGCAGTACTTC. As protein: CSASSGGRYEQYF.